This record concerns one T cell receptor (beta chain) sequence. Antigen specificity is unknown. Each of the patients experienced relapse following autologous stem cell transplantation, and their brentuximab vedotin exposure differed. Reported best responses ranged across complete response, partial response or progressive disease. Trimming removed 5 bases from V and 6 bases from J; junction bases left unmatched: 8. The CDR3 totals 14 residues. Per germline, CDR1 MNHNS and CDR2 SASEGT. The data are from a study of PD-1 blockade in classical Hodgkin lymphoma. Repertoires were generated with immunoSEQ multiplex PCR, while TCRdb's copy carries only in-frame clones and drops some. The sample holds around 24,000 clones; approximately 64% are singletons and the top ten take 12%. General study findings and limits: The baseline diversity of complete responders showed similarity to that of newly diagnosed patients. Differences between repertoires have undefined causes, possibly disease activity or prior therapy. Newly diagnosed patients reportedly had lower baseline TCR diversity than healthy donors.

Sequenced here: peripheral blood mononuclear cells (PBMCs), sampled before the second cycle of nivolumab. The chain has TRBV6-1 and TRBJ2-3, with 7 positions matching TRBD1. This receptor was taken from a human donor with classical Hodgkin lymphoma. The CDR3 spells CASSLDRVGDTQYF. For the CDR3, the DNA is TGTGCCAGCAGTTTAGACAGGGTAGGCGATACGCAGTATTTT.